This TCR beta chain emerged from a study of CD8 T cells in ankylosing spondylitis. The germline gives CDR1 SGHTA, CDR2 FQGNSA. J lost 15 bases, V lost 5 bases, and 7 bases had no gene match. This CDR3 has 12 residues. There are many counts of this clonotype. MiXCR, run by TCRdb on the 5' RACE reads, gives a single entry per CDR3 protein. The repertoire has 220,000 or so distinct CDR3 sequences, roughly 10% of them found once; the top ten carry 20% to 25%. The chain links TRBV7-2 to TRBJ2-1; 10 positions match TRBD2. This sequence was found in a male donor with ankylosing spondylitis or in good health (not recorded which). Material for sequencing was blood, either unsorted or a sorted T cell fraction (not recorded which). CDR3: CASSVSSGGLFF. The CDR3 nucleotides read TGTGCCAGCAGCGTCTCTAGCGGGGGTTTGTTCTTC.